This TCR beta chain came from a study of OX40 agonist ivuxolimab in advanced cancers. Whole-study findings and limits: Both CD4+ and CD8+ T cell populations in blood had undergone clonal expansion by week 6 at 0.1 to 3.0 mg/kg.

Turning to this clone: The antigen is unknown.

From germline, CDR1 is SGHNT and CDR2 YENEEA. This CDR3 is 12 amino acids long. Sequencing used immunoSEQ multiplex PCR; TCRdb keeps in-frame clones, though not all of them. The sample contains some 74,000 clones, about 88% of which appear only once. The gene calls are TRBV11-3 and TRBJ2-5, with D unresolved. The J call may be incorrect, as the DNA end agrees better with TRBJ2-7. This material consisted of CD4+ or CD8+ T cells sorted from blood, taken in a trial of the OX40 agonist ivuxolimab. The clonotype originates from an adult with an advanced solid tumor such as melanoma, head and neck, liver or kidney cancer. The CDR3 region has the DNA TGTGCCAGCGCTAACGACGATTCCGAGCAGTACTTC. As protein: CASANDDSEQYF.